This record covers a single T cell receptor beta chain. Clones were read by immunoSEQ multiplex PCR, and TCRdb kept only the in-frame ones, dropping some. The table records approximately 45,000 clones, approximately 91% of them present only once. Time point here: newly diagnosed, previously untreated cHL patient sample. Germline-derived CDR1 and CDR2 are SGHDN and FVKESK. The junction had 13 bases not matched to a gene; V was cut back by 4 bases and J by 6 bases. The CDR3 is made up of 18 amino acids. These data come from a study of PD-1 blockade in classical Hodgkin lymphoma. The receptor's source is a human donor with classical Hodgkin lymphoma. The chain joins TRBV14 to TRBJ2-1, with 12 bases matching TRBD2. The sample consisted of peripheral blood mononuclear cells (PBMCs). In nucleotides, the CDR3 is TGTGCCAGCAGCCCCCACCCTAGCGGGAGGGCCCACGGCAATGAGCAGTTCTTC. Translation: CASSPHPSGRAHGNEQFF.